Listed below are T cell receptor beta chains from one sample, sequenced in a study of CD8 T cells in Susac syndrome. TCRdb passed the immunoSEQ multiplex PCR reads through MiXCR, listing each CDR3 protein once. The sample holds about 160,000 distinct CDR3 sequences, about 94% seen once. Sequencing was done on a sample of CD4+ T cells from PBMCs. The receptors originated from a human donor in good health. Each CDR3 is given with its conserved first and last residue. The D gene is left open where the match is weak. Size is omitted from some rows. Given values are once, few, many or a class for expanded clones.

CDR3 DNA | CDR3 protein | V gene | clone size | D gene | J gene
TGCGCCAGCAGCTCCGGTGTCGGGGAGCTGTTTTTT | CASSSGVGELFF | TRBV5-1 | - | - | TRBJ2-2
TGTGCCAGCAGCTTTGGTGCAAAAGAGACCCAGTACTTC | CASSFGAKETQYF | TRBV7-3 | - | - | TRBJ2-5
TGTGCCAGCAGCCTCCTGAGTAATACAGATACGCAGTATTTT | CASSLLSNTDTQYF | TRBV28 | - | - | TRBJ2-3
TGTGCCAGCAGCTTAGTTGGAGCTCGGAACACAGATACGCAGTATTTT | CASSLVGARNTDTQYF | TRBV11-2 | - | - | TRBJ2-3
TGCAGTGTTTTAGCAGGGATCCAAGAGACCCAGTACTTC | CSVLAGIQETQYF | TRBV20-1 | - | - | TRBJ2-5
TGTGCCACCAGCAGAGAACTCAGGGACCAAGAGACCCAGTACTTC | CATSRELRDQETQYF | TRBV15 | - | - | TRBJ2-5
TGTGCCAGTAGTCCCGACATTATCAACACTGAAGCTTTCTTT | CASSPDIINTEAFF | TRBV19 | - | - | TRBJ1-1
TGCGCCAGCAGCTTCACGATTCTAGGAAACACTGAAGCTTTCTTT | CASSFTILGNTEAFF | TRBV5-1 | - | - | TRBJ1-1
TGTGCCTGGAGTGTGGCAGGGTTTGATCAGCCCCAGCATTTT | CAWSVAGFDQPQHF | TRBV30 | - | - | TRBJ1-5
TGTGCCAGCAGTAATACGGGGACACTCGCTGAAGCTTTCTTT | CASSNTGTLAEAFF | TRBV3-1 | - | - | TRBJ1-1
TGTGCCAGCAGCGTAAGGACAGGGGGCAACTCACCCCTCCACTTT | CASSVRTGGNSPLHF | TRBV7-2 | - | TRBD1 | TRBJ1-6
TGCAGCGCCGCCCCCGGGGGAGGCACAGATACGCAGTATTTT | CSAAPGGGTDTQYF | TRBV29-1 | - | - | TRBJ2-3
TGTGCCACCAGCACCGGGACAGTGGAAGAGACCCAGTACTTC | CATSTGTVEETQYF | TRBV2 | - | TRBD1 | TRBJ2-5
TGCGCCAGCCAGACAGGGACCAACACCGGGGAGCTGTTTTTT | CASQTGTNTGELFF | TRBV5-1 | once | TRBD1 | TRBJ2-2
TGCAGTGCTAGGGACAGGTTCGGCTACACCTTC | CSARDRFGYTF | TRBV20-1 | - | TRBD1 | TRBJ1-2
TGTGCCAGCAGCCAAGATTACCTAGCGGGGGAGTACGAGCAGTACTTC | CASSQDYLAGEYEQYF | TRBV4-2 | - | TRBD2 | TRBJ2-7
TGCAGCCTCCTGGCAGGGGCGGATGGCTACACCTTC | CSLLAGADGYTF | TRBV29-1 | - | - | TRBJ1-2
TGTGCCAGCAGCCTCCGGGACAGCAAAGAGACCCAGTACTTC | CASSLRDSKETQYF | TRBV5-7 | - | TRBD1 | TRBJ2-5
TGTGCCAGCGCTCAGGGGGGGAATGAAAAACTGTTTTTT | CASAQGGNEKLFF | TRBV7-6 | - | TRBD1 | TRBJ1-4
TGTGCCAGCAGCTTTCCCGGACTAGCGGGGACCGGGGAGCTGTTTTTT | CASSFPGLAGTGELFF | TRBV7-9 | - | TRBD2 | TRBJ2-2
TGTGCCAGCAGACTAGACGCGGGGGCGGGCGGGGAGCTGTTTTTT | CASRLDAGAGGELFF | TRBV6-5 | - | - | TRBJ2-2
TGTGCCAGCAGCCGGGACAGTTTGAGCTCCTACGAGCAGTACTTC | CASSRDSLSSYEQYF | TRBV6-1 | - | TRBD1 | TRBJ2-7
TGTGCCAGCAACTGGGGCAGGAACAGTGTTAACTATGGCTACACCTTC | CASNWGRNSVNYGYTF | TRBV28 | - | - | TRBJ1-2
TGTGCCAGCAGCGTAGGGCTAGAGGGAGGAAACACCATATATTTT | CASSVGLEGGNTIYF | TRBV9 | - | - | TRBJ1-3
TGTGCCAGCAGCCCCGACTGGCGGGGGAACGAGCAGTACTTC | CASSPDWRGNEQYF | TRBV7-2 | - | TRBD2 | TRBJ2-7
TGTGCCAGCATCTCAATGGGGGCAGGGGAGACCCAGTACTTC | CASISMGAGETQYF | TRBV5-5 | - | - | TRBJ2-5
TGTGCCACCAGTGACGTAACAGGGGGCTTGAATCAAGAGACCCAGTACTTC | CATSDVTGGLNQETQYF | TRBV24-1 | - | TRBD1 | TRBJ2-5
TGTGCCAGTAGTATGCCCACAGGGGAAAACTATGGCTACACCTTC | CASSMPTGENYGYTF | TRBV19 | - | TRBD1 | TRBJ1-2
TGTGCCAGCAGGGACAGTCAACACACTGAAGCTTTCTTT | CASRDSQHTEAFF | TRBV6-5 | - | - | TRBJ1-1
TGTGCCAGCAGCCCTGCGGGGACAGGGGTGTACGAGCAGTACTTC | CASSPAGTGVYEQYF | TRBV9 | - | TRBD1 | TRBJ2-7
TGCAGTGTGGGACAGGGGGCGGAACAGCCCCAGCATTTT | CSVGQGAEQPQHF | TRBV20-1 | - | TRBD1 | TRBJ1-5